Shown below are 25 T cell receptor beta chains from a single sample sequenced in a study of early T cells in non-severe SARS-CoV-2 infection. TCRdb re-derived calls from the 5' RACE reads in MiXCR, one entry per CDR3 protein. The table has under 60,000 distinct CDR3 sequences, around a tenth seen once. Sequenced here: whole blood, sampled at baseline. These receptors all stem from an adult who was a healthcare worker with PCR-confirmed SARS-CoV-2 infection or an uninfected control (not recorded which).

This clonotype was seen at least ten times. The V and J genes are TRBV5-1 and TRBJ2-7; 7 bases agree with TRBD1. This CDR3 has 13 amino acids. After removal of 2 bases from V and 4 bases from J, the junction contained 3 bases not matched to a gene. Looked up from germline, CDR1 is SGHRS and CDR2 is YFSETQ. The CDR3, as DNA: TGCGCCAGCAGCTTAAACAGGGGTTACGAGCAGTACTTC. Its protein product is CASSLNRGYEQYF. Filled out from reference TRBV5-1 and TRBJ2-7, the complete variable domain reads KAGVTQTPRYLIKTRGQQVTLSCSPISGHRSVSWYQQTPGQGLQFLFEYFSETQRNKGNFPGRFSGRQFSNSRSEMNVSTLELGDSALYLCASSLNRGYEQYFGPGTRLTVT.

The J gene is TRBJ2-2, the V gene TRBV24-1; 9 bases match TRBD1. Germline CDR1 is KGHDR and CDR2 is SFDVKD. The CDR3 has 16 amino acids. The ends lost 2 bases at V and 1 base at J; junction bases unmatched: 1. CDR3 loop: CATSDSGQGNTGELFF. CDR3 DNA: TGTGCCACCAGTGATTCGGGACAGGGGAACACCGGGGAGCTGTTTTTT.

This clonotype has a count of ten or more. The chain joins TRBV12-3 or TRBV12-4 to TRBJ1-1; no definite D call. V dropped 0 bases and J dropped 1 base, with 9 bases sitting between them. This CDR3 comprises 15 residues. CDR3 nucleotide sequence: TGTGCCAGCAGTTTAGCCGCGTTTGGGAACACTGAAGCTTTCTTT. It translates to CASSLAAFGNTEAFF.

The chain has TRBV7-2 and TRBJ1-5; D is unclear. Trimming removed 5 bases from V and 7 bases from J, with 12 bases in between. Germline V CDR1 and CDR2: SGHTA, FQGNSA. There are 13 residues in the CDR3. CDR3 DNA sequence: TGTGCCAGCAGCAGACTCCGCGGGCAGCCCCAGCATTTT. Translating gives CASSRLRGQPQHF.

This clonotype was seen repeatedly, ten times or more. V usage is TRBV7-8 and J usage is TRBJ1-1; D gene uncertain. The CDR3 consists of 14 residues. V was trimmed by 4 bases and J by 3 bases, leaving 12 bases between them. CDR1 and CDR2 (germline): SGHVS, FQNEAQ. CDR3 nucleotide sequence: TGTGCCAGCAGCTCATACAGCGGGGACACTGAAGCTTTCTTT. Translation: CASSSYSGDTEAFF.

In its sample, this clonotype was seen many times. This chain joins TRBV7-8 and TRBJ2-1; 9 bases fit TRBD2. CDR1 and CDR2 (germline): SGHVS, FQNEAQ. This CDR3 has 15 amino acids. The J segment lost 4 bases and the V segment lost 5 bases, leaving 6 bases of the junction unmatched. For the CDR3, the DNA is TGTGCCAGCAGCATGGGACTAGCAGATTACAATGAGCAGTTCTTC. Translated, it gives CASSMGLADYNEQFF.

This clonotype has at least ten counts. The chain joins TRBV11-2 to TRBJ2-1; 9 nucleotides line up with TRBD2. Germline lookup yields CDR1 SGHAT and CDR2 FQNNGV. The CDR3 spans 16 residues. V trimming: 5 bases; J trimming: 5 bases; junction bases outside the gene matches: 10. CDR3 DNA sequence: TGTGCCAGCAGCCTACTAGGAAGCGGGGGGAACAATGAGCAGTTCTTC. It specifies CASSLLGSGGNNEQFF.

This clonotype was observed a few times. The chain recombines TRBV11-2 with TRBJ2-3, with unresolved D. Germline V gene lookup returns CDR1 SGHAT and CDR2 FQNNGV. The CDR3 is 13 residues long. The V and J ends lost 5 bases and 6 bases respectively, with 12 bases between them. The CDR3 DNA is TGTGCCAGCAGCCATCGTCCCGGGGATACGCAGTATTTT. It is translated as CASSHRPGDTQYF.

This clonotype was found many times. The V call is TRBV4-2, the J call TRBJ2-3; 12 nucleotides agree with TRBD2. V lost 1 base to trimming and J lost 6 bases; unmatched junction nucleotides: 14. Germline V gene data show CDR1 as LGHNA and CDR2 as YNFKEQ. The CDR3 covers 19 residues. CDR3 sequence (DNA): TGTGCCAGCAGCCAAGTCTCGTCTAGCGGGAGGGCACCCGCTGATACGCAGTATTTT. Residues: CASSQVSSSGRAPADTQYF.

In this sample, this clonotype turned up many times. The V gene is TRBV28, the J gene TRBJ2-3; tentatively, D is TRBD1 (6 bases). The CDR3 extends over 17 amino acids. Germline assignment: CDR1 MDHEN and CDR2 SYDVKM. V was cut by 4 bases and J by 2 bases, with 19 bases left in between. CDR3 in amino acids: CASSSPSNRDTTDTQYF. CDR3 DNA: TGTGCCAGCAGTTCTCCGTCAAACCGGGACACCACAGATACGCAGTATTTT.

This clonotype was seen more than once but under ten times. The genes are TRBV6-6 and TRBJ1-5, with D unclear. Looked up from germline, CDR1 is MNHNY and CDR2 is SVGAGI (reference sequence). Trimming shortened V by 2 bases and J by 5 bases, and 4 bases separated the two germline ends. This CDR3 spans 12 amino acids. CDR3 in DNA: TGTGCCAGCAGTTACGGGGATCAGCCCCAGCATTTT. Translated: CASSYGDQPQHF.

This clonotype was seen more than once but under ten times. V and J are TRBV7-7 and TRBJ2-5; no reliable D call. Trimming shortened V by 5 bases and J by 4 bases, and 14 bases separated the two germline ends. The CDR3 totals 14 residues. Germline-derived CDR1 and CDR2 are SSHAT and FNYEAQ (reference sequence). This CDR3 is CASSTRPRTETQYF. DNA of the CDR3: TGTGCCAGCAGCACTCGACCCAGGACAGAGACCCAGTACTTC. The entire variable domain, with the rest obtained from reference TRBV7-7 and TRBJ2-5, is as follows: GAGVSQSPRYKVTKRGQDVTLRCDPISSHATLYWYQQALGQGPEFLTYFNYEAQPDKSGLPSDRFSAERPEGSISTLTIQRTEQRDSAMYRCASSTRPRTETQYFGPGTRLLVL.

This clonotype was seen a few times. Relative to the germline gene, one junction end is altered; a read error may explain this. The chain joins TRBV28 to TRBJ2-7, with TRBD2 identical over 16 bases. CDR1 and CDR2 (germline): MDHEN, SYDVKM. The CDR3 extends over 15 amino acids. CDR3: CASSPPGLAGGPNHF. The CDR3 DNA sequence: TGTGCCAGCAGTCCCCCGGGACTAGCGGGAGGGCCAAACCACTTC. The whole variable domain, filled in from reference TRBV28 and TRBJ2-7, reads DVKVTQSSRYLVKRTGEKVFLECVQDMDHENMFWYRQDPGLGLRLIYFSYDVKMKEKGDIPEGYSVSREKKERFSLILESASTNQTSMYLCASSPPGLAGGPNHFGPGTRLTVT.

The chain is built from TRBV7-8 and TRBJ1-1, with D possibly TRBD1 on 5 matching bases. Trimming pared 2 bases from V and 1 base from J, leaving 17 bases between. Germline values: CDR1 SGHVS, CDR2 FQNEAQ. CDR3 length: 17 amino acids. CDR3 DNA sequence: TGTGCCAGCAGCTTATTGGCCTTCGAAGGGGCGAACACTGAAGCTTTCTTT. This translates into CASSLLAFEGANTEAFF.

The rearrangement links TRBV12-3 or TRBV12-4 to TRBJ2-2, with D possibly matching TRBD1 (6 bases). The CDR3 consists of 15 residues. V was clipped by 3 bases and J by 5 bases, with 13 bases between them. The DNA of the CDR3 is TGTGCCAGCAGTTTTTGGCAGGGGAGTACCGGGGAGCTGTTTTTT. The encoded protein is CASSFWQGSTGELFF.

The chain links TRBV20-1 to TRBJ1-5; D not certain. V was cut by 3 bases and J by 6 bases, with 18 bases left in between. CDR3 length equals 15 residues. The germline V gene encodes CDR1 DFQATT and CDR2 SNEGSKA (reference sequence). This CDR3 is CSASLGSIQGQPQHF. The DNA for the CDR3 is TGCAGTGCTAGTCTCGGCAGCATTCAAGGTCAGCCCCAGCATTTT.

This clonotype appeared many times. The chain joins TRBV18 to TRBJ1-1; D ambiguous. V lost 6 bases, J lost 0 bases, and 14 bases lay in between. The CDR3 length is 15 residues. Germline lookup yields CDR1 KGHSH and CDR2 LQKENI. The CDR3 DNA sequence: TGTGCCAGCTCGACCGGATGGGAAGTGAACACTGAAGCTTTCTTT. Its protein is CASSTGWEVNTEAFF.

The genes are TRBV27 and TRBJ2-1; 9 bases are a match to TRBD2. Germline V gene data show CDR1 as MNHEY and CDR2 as SMNVEV (reference sequence). CDR3 length: 14 residues. The ends lost 8 bases at V and 9 bases at J; junction bases unmatched: 11. CDR3 DNA sequence: TGTGCCAGCGCGACGCGGGGGGGCCAGCGTGAGCAGTTCTTC. It encodes CASATRGGQREQFF.

The chain joins TRBV20-1 to TRBJ2-2; D ambiguous. Germline values: CDR1 DFQATT, CDR2 SNEGSKA (reference sequence). The CDR3 has 13 amino acids. The V end was cut by 4 bases, the J end by 4 bases, with 10 bases between. The CDR3 DNA reads TGCAGTGCTATACACTCGGTCACCGGGGAGCTGTTTTTT. Translated: CSAIHSVTGELFF.

This clonotype appeared a few times. The rearrangement uses TRBV28 and TRBJ2-3; 12 bases agree with TRBD2. Trimming at V came to 5 bases and at J to 2 bases, leaving 5 bases not matched to a gene. The CDR3 runs to 16 residues. Germline CDR1 reads MDHEN; CDR2 reads SYDVKM. CDR3 region: CASSDGLAGHTDTQYF. The CDR3 DNA is TGTGCCAGCAGTGATGGACTAGCGGGACACACAGATACGCAGTATTTT. Filled out from reference TRBV28 and TRBJ2-3, the complete variable domain reads DVKVTQSSRYLVKRTGEKVFLECVQDMDHENMFWYRQDPGLGLRLIYFSYDVKMKEKGDIPEGYSVSREKKERFSLILESASTNQTSMYLCASSDGLAGHTDTQYFGPGTRLTVL.

The sample holds a few counts of this clonotype. V is TRBV20-1 and J is TRBJ2-2, with 9 bases that match TRBD2. Unmatched junction bases numbered 0, after V lost 1 base and J lost 0 bases. The CDR3 contains 15 residues. Germline V gene lookup returns CDR1 DFQATT and CDR2 SNEGSKA (reference sequence). The CDR3 sequence is CSARVAGANTGELFF. The CDR3 DNA reads TGCAGTGCTAGAGTAGCGGGGGCGAACACCGGGGAGCTGTTTTTT.

The table lists this clonotype with many counts. The gene calls are TRBV12-3 or TRBV12-4 and TRBJ2-7; 12 nucleotides agree with TRBD1. Losses at the gene ends were 6 bases for V and 7 bases for J; bases not matched to a gene: 7. The CDR3 loop spans 14 amino acids. The CDR3 nucleotides read TGTGCCAGCAGACCGGGACAGGGGGCAGGAGAGCAGTACTTC. The encoded protein is CASRPGQGAGEQYF.

The rearrangement joins TRBV10-3 to TRBJ2-7; TRBD2 is a possible D gene (6 bases). The CDR3 runs to 14 residues. V lost 4 bases and J 1 base, leaving 11 bases between the germline ends. The germline gives CDR1 ENHRY, CDR2 SYGVKD. The CDR3 region has the DNA TGTGCCATCAGTGGGAGAGCGGGTTCCTACGAGCAGTACTTC. Its protein product is CAISGRAGSYEQYF.

This clonotype was seen a few times. This CDR3 reads CASSPPGLAGGHNEQFF. The CDR3 DNA reads TGTGCCAGCTCACCACCGGGACTAGCGGGAGGCCACAATGAGCAGTTCTTC. V gene TRBV18 combines with J gene TRBJ2-1; the match to TRBD2 covers 15 bases. Germline trimming cut 0 bases from V and 5 bases from J; bases unmatched to any gene: 2. The CDR3 runs 17 residues. Germline assignment: CDR1 KGHSH and CDR2 LQKENI.

At least ten counts were recorded for this clonotype. V usage is TRBV6-6 and J usage is TRBJ2-3; weak D call: TRBD2 (6 bases). V lost 4 bases and J lost 0, with 11 bases in between. The germline gives CDR1 MNHNY, CDR2 SVGAGI (reference sequence). The CDR3 covers 15 residues. CDR3 in amino acids: CASSSPGLSTDTQYF. The CDR3 coding sequence is TGTGCCAGCAGTTCCCCGGGACTTAGCACAGATACGCAGTATTTT.